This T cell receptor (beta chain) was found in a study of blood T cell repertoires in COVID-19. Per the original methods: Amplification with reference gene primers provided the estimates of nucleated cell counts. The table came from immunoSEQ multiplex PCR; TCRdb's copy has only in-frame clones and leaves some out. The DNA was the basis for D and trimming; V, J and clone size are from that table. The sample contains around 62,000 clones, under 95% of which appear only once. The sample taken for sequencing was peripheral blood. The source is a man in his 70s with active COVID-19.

Here the CDR3 DNA reads TGTGCCAGTAGTAACCCCCCACAGGGGGTCGGTGAAGCTTTCTTT. Its translation: CASSNPPQGVGEAFF. J is TRBJ1-1 and V is TRBV19; the match to TRBD1 covers 8 bases. The germline V gene has CDR1 LNHDA and CDR2 SQIVND (reference sequence). The trim removed 4 bases at V and 7 bases at J, leaving 11 bases unmatched. CDR3 size: 15 residues.